A single T cell receptor (beta chain) is shown here with its context. Amplified TCR beta CDR3 regions derived from RNA transcripts. An initial round of RT-PCR targeting the TCR CDR3 relied on the HTBI primer set. TCRdb redid the calling of the multiplex PCR reads with MiXCR, one entry per CDR3 protein. The sample lists approximately 720,000 distinct CDR3 sequences; about 19% were seen once. This entry comes from a study of T cells in Graves' hyperthyroidism and ophthalmopathy. Material: blood. This receptor was obtained from a woman aged 45-65 years with Graves' hyperthyroidism that later progressed to Graves' ophthalmopathy.

CDR3 coding DNA: TGTGCCAGCAGTCGCGCATATGAAGCTTTCTTT. Its protein product is CASSRAYEAFF. The V and J genes are TRBV6-2 or TRBV6-3 and TRBJ1-1; no clear D. Germline V CDR1 and CDR2: MNHEY, SVGEGT. The CDR3 covers 11 residues. Trimming pared 5 bases from V and 7 bases from J, leaving 8 bases between.